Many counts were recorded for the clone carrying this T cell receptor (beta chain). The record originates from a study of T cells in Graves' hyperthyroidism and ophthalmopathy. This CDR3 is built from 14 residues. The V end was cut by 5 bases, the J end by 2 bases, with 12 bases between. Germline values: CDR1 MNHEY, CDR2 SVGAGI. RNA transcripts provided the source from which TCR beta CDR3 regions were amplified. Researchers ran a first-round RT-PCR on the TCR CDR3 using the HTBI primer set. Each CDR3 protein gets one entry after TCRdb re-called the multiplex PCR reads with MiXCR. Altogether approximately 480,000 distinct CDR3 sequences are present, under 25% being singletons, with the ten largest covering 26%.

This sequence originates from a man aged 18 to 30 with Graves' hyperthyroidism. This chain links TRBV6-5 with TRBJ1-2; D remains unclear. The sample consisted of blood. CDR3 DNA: TGTGCCAGCAGTCCCCTCGGTGGAAACTATGGCTACACCTTC. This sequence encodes CASSPLGGNYGYTF.